These 18 T cell receptor beta chains were all obtained from the same sample, sequenced in a study of EBV T-cell therapy then PD-1 blockade in nasopharyngeal carcinoma. These TCRs are of unknown antigen specificity. TCRdb keeps only in-frame clones here, not all; method: immunoSEQ multiplex PCR. The table has about 20,000 clones, 84% seen once. Time point here: 266 days after commencement of treatment, after nivolumab therapy. This sample's treatment: AdE1-LMPpoly-expanded autologous EBV-specific T-cell therapy followed by anti-PD-1 nivolumab. Here the sequenced sample was CD8+ T cells from blood, taken around day 300 from a patient whose treatment included autologous EBV-specific T cells and nivolumab. The receptors stem from a man in his forties with nasopharyngeal carcinoma.

The V and J genes are TRBV7-3 and TRBJ2-1; D is perhaps TRBD1 or TRBD2 (5 bases each). Trimming cost V 5 bases and J 0 bases, with 14 bases left between them. The CDR3 is made up of 16 amino acids. The V gene's germline CDR1 is SGHTA and CDR2 FQGTGA. The CDR3 sequence is CASSLIGASSYNEQFF. DNA for the CDR3: TGTGCCAGCAGCCTAATCGGGGCCTCCTCCTACAATGAGCAGTTCTTC.

This clone has at least ten counts. The genes are TRBV7-9 and TRBJ2-7; 7 positions match TRBD2. CDR1 is SEHNR, CDR2 FQNEAQ, per germline (reference sequence). After removal of 5 bases from V and 2 bases from J, the junction contained 12 bases not matched to a gene. The CDR3 contains 16 residues. CDR3 in amino acids: CASSPSGGKVTYEQYF. CDR3 DNA sequence: TGTGCCAGCAGCCCGTCCGGGGGGAAAGTTACCTACGAGCAGTACTTC.

This clone was recorded only once. The chain recombines TRBV5-7 with TRBJ1-4; maybe TRBD1 (5 bases). Being an ORF, TRBV5-7 has a function that is uncertain. V lost 7 bases and J lost 6, with 16 bases in between. This CDR3 has 14 amino acids. CDR3 DNA: TGTGCCAGCGGGGGGGGACCCGGGTATGAAAAACTGTTTTTT. Translation gives CASGGGPGYEKLFF.

The J gene is TRBJ1-2, the V gene TRBV15; unclear D gene. The germline CDR1 and CDR2 sequences are LNHNV and YYDKDF (reference sequence). V lost 0 bases, J lost 4 bases, and 15 bases lay in between. The CDR3 spans 16 residues. CDR3 loop: CATSREPRSPLYGYTF. CDR3 bases: TGTGCCACCAGCAGAGAACCCCGGAGTCCCCTCTATGGCTACACCTTC.

The CDR3 DNA reads TGTGCCAGCAGTTTTTCAGCGGGGGGCACAGATACGCAGTATTTT. Amino acids: CASSFSAGGTDTQYF. V is TRBV6-2 or TRBV6-3 and J is TRBJ2-3; the match to TRBD2 covers 8 bases. V was pared by 4 bases and J by 1 base, with 4 bases of the junction left unmatched. Germline loops: CDR1 MNHEY, CDR2 SVGEGT. The CDR3 loop spans 15 amino acids.

This clone showed up just a few times. The chain uses TRBV6-1 and TRBJ2-2; D is unclear. There are 14 residues in the CDR3. V gave up 2 bases and J gave up 3 bases, with 7 bases separating them. Germline assignment: CDR1 MNHNS and CDR2 SASEGT. The CDR3 DNA sequence: TGTGCCAGCAGTGAACAGGACGACACCGGGGAGCTGTTTTTT. It translates to CASSEQDDTGELFF.

The rearrangement links TRBV5-1 to TRBJ2-5; the D is unclear. V was shortened by 2 bases and J by 4 bases, with 12 bases between the two germline ends. CDR1 and CDR2 (germline): SGHRS, YFSETQ. The CDR3 is made up of 14 amino acids. CDR3 sequence: CASSLVGLRETQYF. The CDR3 DNA reads as TGCGCCAGCAGCTTAGTGGGTCTGCGAGAGACCCAGTACTTC. The full variable domain, with the rest looked up from reference TRBV5-1 and TRBJ2-5, is KAGVTQTPRYLIKTRGQQVTLSCSPISGHRSVSWYQQTPGQGLQFLFEYFSETQRNKGNFPGRFSGRQFSNSRSEMNVSTLELGDSALYLCASSLVGLRETQYFGPGTRLLVL.

This chain uses TRBV5-6 with TRBJ1-1; 7 bases are a match to TRBD1. The junction had 7 bases not matched to a gene; V was cut back by 1 base and J by 1 base. The CDR3 has 16 amino acids. Germline values: CDR1 SGHDT, CDR2 YYEEEE. DNA of the CDR3: TGTGCCAGCAGCTTGTTTCAGGGGGACTGGAACACTGAAGCTTTCTTT. It yields the protein CASSLFQGDWNTEAFF.

This clone turned up a few times. In DNA form, the CDR3 reads TGTGCCAGCAGTGACTCCCCAGGGGAGGGCTCCATTCAGTACTTC. It yields the protein CASSDSPGEGSIQYF. The chain recombines TRBV6-4 with TRBJ2-4; possibly TRBD2 for D (7 bases). V lost 0 bases, J lost 9 bases, and 15 bases lay in between. The CDR3 runs 15 residues. Germline values: CDR1 MRHNA, CDR2 SNTAGT.

This chain links TRBV4-3 with TRBJ1-1; D is uncertain. The CDR3 is 16 amino acids. Germline lookup yields CDR1 LGHNA and CDR2 YSLEER. Trimming took off 0 bases at V and 2 bases at J, with 13 bases between the two ends. The CDR3 DNA reads TGCGCCAGCAGCCAAGATTATTCGGGTTTTAACACTGAAGCTTTCTTT. Amino acids: CASSQDYSGFNTEAFF.

The genes are TRBV19 and TRBJ1-6, with D perhaps TRBD1 (5 bases). Per the germline V gene, CDR1 is LNHDA and CDR2 is SQIVND (reference sequence). Trimming removed 6 bases at V and 6 bases at J, with 15 bases between. This CDR3 is built from 15 residues. The CDR3 here is CASRPWGGLNSPLHF. The CDR3 nucleotides read TGTGCCAGTAGACCGTGGGGGGGTCTTAATTCACCCCTCCACTTT.

The chain combines TRBV6-1 with TRBJ2-5; D is possibly TRBD1 or TRBD2 (5 bases each). Trimming cost V 1 base and J 2 bases, with 14 bases left between them. The CDR3 contains 16 residues. Germline lookup yields CDR1 MNHNS and CDR2 SASEGT. The CDR3 nucleotides are TGTGCCAGCAGTGAAGAAGAGGGGAAGGGACAAGAGACCCAGTACTTC. Its translation: CASSEEEGKGQETQYF.

The chain carries TRBV7-8 and TRBJ1-1; 10 nucleotides line up with TRBD1. V lost 5 bases, J lost 2 bases, and 14 bases stayed unmatched. The germline V gene encodes CDR1 SGHVS and CDR2 FQNEAQ. The CDR3 totals 18 residues. CDR3: CASSAALGQGIGNTEAFF. CDR3 nucleotides: TGTGCCAGCAGCGCAGCTCTGGGACAGGGGATAGGAAACACTGAAGCTTTCTTT.

The chain has TRBV6-6 and TRBJ2-7, with 9 bases aligning to TRBD1. The length of the CDR3 is 14 residues. Germline CDR1 MNHNY, CDR2 SVGAGI (reference sequence). Germline trimming cut 4 bases from V and 1 base from J; bases unmatched to any gene: 2. CDR3 bases: TGTGCCAGCAGTTGGGGACAGGGATCCTACGAGCAGTACTTC. Its translation is CASSWGQGSYEQYF.

The chain couples TRBV13 to TRBJ2-7, with 7 nucleotides matching TRBD1. CDR3 length: 13 amino acids. Germline values: CDR1 PRHDT, CDR2 FYEKMQ (reference sequence). Germline trimming cut 8 bases from V and 7 bases from J; bases unmatched to any gene: 11. CDR3 DNA: TGTGCCAGCGGCCGGACAGGTGTGTGGGAGCAGTACTTC. Translated, it gives CASGRTGVWEQYF. Full variable domain (missing parts from reference TRBV13 and TRBJ2-7): AAGVIQSPRHLIKEKRETATLKCYPIPRHDTVYWYQQGPGQDPQFLISFYEKMQSDKGSIPDRFSAQQFSDYHSELNMSSLELGDSALYFCASGRTGVWEQYFGPGTRLTVT.

V gene TRBV7-8 combines with J gene TRBJ2-7, with TRBD2 identical over 12 bases. Germline V lookup: CDR1 SGHVS, CDR2 FQNEAQ. V gave up 5 bases and J gave up 3 bases; unmatched junction bases: 5. The CDR3 length is 15 residues. CDR3 loop: CASSQTSGGIYEQYF. The CDR3, as DNA: TGTGCCAGCAGCCAGACTAGCGGGGGTATCTACGAGCAGTACTTC.

This clone showed up just once. This chain connects TRBV5-6 to TRBJ1-6, with a possible D match to TRBD1 (6 bases). The V gene's germline CDR1 is SGHDT and CDR2 YYEEEE. CDR3 length: 14 residues. Deletions cut 3 bases from V and 8 bases from J, with 12 bases between. CDR3 coding DNA: TGTGCCAGCAGCTCTTGGGGGGCATATTCACCCCTCCACTTT. The encoded protein is CASSSWGAYSPLHF.

The count of this clone is one. The rearrangement uses TRBV5-4 and TRBJ1-1, with no clear D. The CDR3 runs to 12 residues. CDR1 and CDR2 from the germline V gene are SGHNT and YYREEE (reference sequence). Trimming took off 4 bases at V and 4 bases at J, with 8 bases between the two ends. The CDR3 region is CASSTEATEAFF. Written as DNA, the CDR3 is TGTGCCAGCAGCACCGAGGCCACTGAAGCTTTCTTT.